This TCR beta chain came from a study of blood T cell repertoires in COVID-19. Study background: Some COVID-19 samples were acute and others convalescent; all came from the United States, Italy and Spain. Sample material is recorded as cDNA or gDNA derived from T cells, B-cell-depleted T cells, or PBMCs.

Original processing notes: Estimation of nucleated cell counts was performed using reference gene primer amplification. Sequenced by immunoSEQ multiplex PCR; TCRdb stores in-frame clones only, minus some. V and J calls plus clone size are reproduced from that table; the DNA served to infer D and trimming. The sample consists of some 150,000 clones, over 70% of them appearing once. Germline lookup yields CDR1 SGHAT and CDR2 FQNNGV. CDR3 length equals 13 residues. V was pared by 5 bases and J by 7 bases, with 12 bases between. This clonotype was sampled from a man aged 45 to 65 with active or convalescent COVID-19. This chain links TRBV11-2 with TRBJ1-5, with D unclear. Sequenced input: peripheral blood. Here the CDR3 reads CASSREREQPQHF. DNA for the CDR3: TGTGCCAGCAGCCGCGAGCGGGAGCAGCCCCAGCATTTT.